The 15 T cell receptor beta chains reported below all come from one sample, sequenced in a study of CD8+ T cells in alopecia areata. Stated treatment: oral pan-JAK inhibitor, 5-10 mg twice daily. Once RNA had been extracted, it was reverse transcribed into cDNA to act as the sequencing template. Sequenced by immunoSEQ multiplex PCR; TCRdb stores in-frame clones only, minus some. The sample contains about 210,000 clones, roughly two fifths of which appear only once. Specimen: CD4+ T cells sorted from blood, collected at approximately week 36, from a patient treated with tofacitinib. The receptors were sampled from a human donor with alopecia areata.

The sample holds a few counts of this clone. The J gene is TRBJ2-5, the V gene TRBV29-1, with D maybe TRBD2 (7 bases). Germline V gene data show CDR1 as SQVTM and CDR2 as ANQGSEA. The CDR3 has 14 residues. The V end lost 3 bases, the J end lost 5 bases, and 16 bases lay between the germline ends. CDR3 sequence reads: CSVEAEGGRETQYF. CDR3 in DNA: TGCAGCGTTGAGGCGGAGGGGGGGCGGGAGACCCAGTACTTC.

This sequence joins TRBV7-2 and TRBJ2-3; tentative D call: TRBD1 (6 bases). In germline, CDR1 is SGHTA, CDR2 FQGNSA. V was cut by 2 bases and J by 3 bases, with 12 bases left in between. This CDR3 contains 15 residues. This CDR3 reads CASSLMAGATDTQYF. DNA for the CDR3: TGTGCCAGCAGCTTAATGGCAGGGGCTACAGATACGCAGTATTTT.

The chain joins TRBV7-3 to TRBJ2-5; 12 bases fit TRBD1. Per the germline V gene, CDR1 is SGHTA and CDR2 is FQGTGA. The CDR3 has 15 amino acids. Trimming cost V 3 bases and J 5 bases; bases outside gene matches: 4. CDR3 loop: CASSLGQGAMETQYF. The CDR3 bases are TGTGCCAGCAGCTTGGGACAGGGGGCAATGGAGACCCAGTACTTC.

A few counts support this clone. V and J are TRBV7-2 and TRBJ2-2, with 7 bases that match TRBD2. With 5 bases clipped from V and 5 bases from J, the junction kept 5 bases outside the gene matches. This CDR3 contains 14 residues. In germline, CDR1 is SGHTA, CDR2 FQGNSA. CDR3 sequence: CASSGRAETGELFF. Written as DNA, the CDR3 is TGTGCCAGCAGCGGGAGGGCCGAAACCGGGGAGCTGTTTTTT.

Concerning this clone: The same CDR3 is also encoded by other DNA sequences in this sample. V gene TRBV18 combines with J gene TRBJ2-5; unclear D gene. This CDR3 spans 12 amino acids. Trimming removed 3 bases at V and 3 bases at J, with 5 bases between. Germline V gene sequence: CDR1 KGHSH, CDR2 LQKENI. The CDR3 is CASSPGEETQYF. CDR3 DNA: TGTGCCAGCTCACCGGGCGAAGAGACCCAGTACTTC.

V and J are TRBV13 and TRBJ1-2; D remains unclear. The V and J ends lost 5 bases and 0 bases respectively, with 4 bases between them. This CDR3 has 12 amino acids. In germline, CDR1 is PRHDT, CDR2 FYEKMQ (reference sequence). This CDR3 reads CASSEANYGYTF. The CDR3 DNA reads TGTGCCAGCAGCGAGGCTAACTATGGCTACACCTTC.

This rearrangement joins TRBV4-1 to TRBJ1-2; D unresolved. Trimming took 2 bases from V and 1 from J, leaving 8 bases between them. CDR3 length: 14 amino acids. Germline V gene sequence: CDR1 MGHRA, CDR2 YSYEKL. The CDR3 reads CASSQPDGNYGYTF. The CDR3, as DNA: TGCGCCAGCAGCCAACCCGACGGTAACTATGGCTACACCTTC.

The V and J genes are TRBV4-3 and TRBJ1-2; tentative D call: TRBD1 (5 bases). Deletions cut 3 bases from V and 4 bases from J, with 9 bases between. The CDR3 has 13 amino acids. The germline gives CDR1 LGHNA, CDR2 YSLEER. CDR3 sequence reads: CASSQRGAYGYTF. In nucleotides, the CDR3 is TGCGCCAGCAGCCAGCGTGGGGCCTATGGCTACACCTTC.

The chain's CDR3 is CASHSSRSYEQYF. The CDR3 DNA reads as TGCGCCAGTCATAGCTCGAGGTCCTACGAGCAGTACTTC. The chain combines TRBV10-2 with TRBJ2-7; no firm D call. The germline V gene has CDR1 WSHSY and CDR2 SAAADI. The CDR3 extends over 13 amino acids. Trimming cost V 9 bases and J 1 base, with 13 bases left between them.

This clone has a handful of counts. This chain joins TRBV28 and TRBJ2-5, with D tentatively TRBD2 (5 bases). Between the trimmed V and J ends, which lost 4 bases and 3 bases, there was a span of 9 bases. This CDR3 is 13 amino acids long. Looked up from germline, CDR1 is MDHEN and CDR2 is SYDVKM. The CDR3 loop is CASSSGLKETQYF. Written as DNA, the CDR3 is TGTGCCAGCAGTTCCGGACTCAAAGAGACCCAGTACTTC.

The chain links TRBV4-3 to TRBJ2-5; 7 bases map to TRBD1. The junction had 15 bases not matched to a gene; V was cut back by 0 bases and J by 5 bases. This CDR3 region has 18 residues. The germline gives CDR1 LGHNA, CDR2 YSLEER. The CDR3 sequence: CASSQEPSTGPVSETQYF. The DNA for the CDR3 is TGCGCCAGCAGCCAAGAACCGTCGACAGGGCCTGTATCCGAGACCCAGTACTTC.

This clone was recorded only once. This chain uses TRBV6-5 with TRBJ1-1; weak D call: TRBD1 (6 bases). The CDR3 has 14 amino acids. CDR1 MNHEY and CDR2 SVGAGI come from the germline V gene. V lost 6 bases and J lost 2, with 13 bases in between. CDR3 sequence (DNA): TGTGCCAGCAGCCGGGACAAAATAAACACTGAAGCTTTCTTT. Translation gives CASSRDKINTEAFF.

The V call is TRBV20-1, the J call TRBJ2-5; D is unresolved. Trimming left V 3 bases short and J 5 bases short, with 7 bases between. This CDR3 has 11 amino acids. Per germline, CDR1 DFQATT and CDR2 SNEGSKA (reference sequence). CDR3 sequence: CSASDRETQYF. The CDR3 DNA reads TGCAGTGCTAGCGACCGGGAGACCCAGTACTTC.

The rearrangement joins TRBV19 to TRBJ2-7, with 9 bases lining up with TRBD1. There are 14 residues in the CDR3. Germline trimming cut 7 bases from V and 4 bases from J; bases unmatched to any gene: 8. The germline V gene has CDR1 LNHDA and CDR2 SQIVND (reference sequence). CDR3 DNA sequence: TGTGCCAGTAAAGGGAACAGGGGGCCGTACGAGCAGTACTTC. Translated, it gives CASKGNRGPYEQYF.

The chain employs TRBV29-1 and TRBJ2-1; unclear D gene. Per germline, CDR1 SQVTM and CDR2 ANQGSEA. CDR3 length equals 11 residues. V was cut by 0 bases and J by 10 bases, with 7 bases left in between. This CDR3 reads CSVEEAREQFF. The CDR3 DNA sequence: TGCAGCGTTGAAGAAGCCCGAGAGCAGTTCTTC.